The sequence of this T cell receptor (beta chain) was determined in a study of shared clonotypes between healthy human individuals. Sequencing was at deep level. Libraries were prepared by immunoSEQ multiplex PCR; TCRdb keeps only in-frame clonotypes and omits some of them. The sample lists roughly 1.5 million clones; under 99% were seen once. Germline V CDR1 and CDR2: SGHNT, YENEEA. V was cut by 1 base and J by 5 bases, with 9 bases left in between. There are 13 residues in the CDR3. As to this clone: Distinct nucleotide sequences in the sample also encode this CDR3.

The sequenced sample consisted of naive CD4+ T cells sorted from blood. The subset was: CD45RA+ positively selected. The origin of this receptor is a man younger than 40 in good health. V usage is TRBV11-3 and J usage is TRBJ2-7; D is unresolved. Written as DNA, the CDR3 is TGTGCCAGCAGCTTAGGGACGAGTGACGAGCAGTACTTC. This sequence encodes CASSLGTSDEQYF. The full variable domain, completed using reference TRBV11-3 and TRBJ2-7, is EAGVVQSPRYKIIEKKQPVAFWCNPISGHNTLYWYLQNLGQGPELLIRYENEEAVDDSQLPKDRFSAERLKGVDSTLKIQPAELGDSAVYLCASSLGTSDEQYFGPGTRLTVT.